These 10 T cell receptor beta chains were all obtained from the same sample, sequenced in a study of T cells in Graves' hyperthyroidism and ophthalmopathy. TCR beta CDR3 regions were amplified from RNA. With the HTBI primer set, the TCR CDR3 went through a first round of RT-PCR. TCRdb ran MiXCR on the multiplex PCR reads and lists one entry per CDR3 protein. Of some 600,000 distinct CDR3 sequences in the sample, approximately 15% were seen once. Source material: blood. These receptors came from a woman between 25 and 40 years old with Graves' hyperthyroidism that later progressed to Graves' ophthalmopathy.

This clonotype was recorded many times. The chain employs TRBV6-1 and TRBJ2-1; 11 bases are a match to TRBD2. V was clipped by 5 bases and J by 8 bases; unmatched bases: 5. Germline V lookup: CDR1 MNHNS, CDR2 SASEGT. This CDR3 is 14 amino acids long. CDR3 coding DNA: TGTGCCAGCAGTTTAACTAGCGGGAGCTATGAGCAGTTCTTC. This translates into CASSLTSGSYEQFF.

This clonotype was seen many times. The CDR3 reads CASSKGAGEKLFF. In DNA, the CDR3 is TGTGCCAGTTCGAAAGGGGCAGGCGAAAAACTGTTTTTT. The chain employs TRBV19 and TRBJ1-4; weak D call: TRBD1 (5 bases). Trimming left V 8 bases short and J 8 bases short, with 15 bases between. Germline V CDR1 and CDR2: LNHDA, SQIVND (reference sequence). There are 13 residues in the CDR3. The complete variable domain, with remaining parts taken from reference TRBV19 and TRBJ1-4, reads DGGITQSPKYLFRKEGQNVTLSCEQNLNHDAMYWYRQDPGQGLRLIYYSQIVNDFQKGDIAEGYSVSREKKESFPLTVTSAQKNPTAFYLCASSKGAGEKLFFGSGTQLSVL.

The table lists this clonotype with many counts. The chain recombines TRBV29-1 with TRBJ2-1; TRBD2 might be the D (5 bases). V was cut by 7 bases and J by 0 bases, with 25 bases left in between. CDR3 size: 18 residues. CDR1 is SQVTM, CDR2 ANQGSEA, per germline. This chain's CDR3 is CSAVQRFGRPSSYNEQFF. Here the CDR3 DNA reads TGCAGCGCCGTTCAGCGGTTTGGTCGTCCGAGCTCCTACAATGAGCAGTTCTTC.

This clonotype has at least ten counts. The chain carries TRBV29-1 and TRBJ2-7; D is unresolved. The CDR3 has 13 amino acids. With 0 bases removed from V and 3 bases from J, the gap between germline ends came to 9 bases. Germline CDR1 and CDR2: SQVTM and ANQGSEA. The CDR3 DNA reads as TGCAGCGTTGAAGATCCGCAAAACTACGAGCAGTACTTC. Its protein product is CSVEDPQNYEQYF.

This clonotype showed up many times. The rearrangement links TRBV7-8 to TRBJ2-3, with TRBD2 as a possible D gene (6 bases). V lost 8 bases to trimming and J lost 0 bases, with 15 bases between them. There are 15 residues in the CDR3. Germline values: CDR1 SGHVS, CDR2 FQNEAQ. The CDR3 nucleotides read TGTGCCAGCGAGATGGGGCGGGGTAGCACAGATACGCAGTATTTT. It codes for CASEMGRGSTDTQYF.

In its sample, this clonotype was seen a few times. The gene calls are TRBV4-1 and TRBJ1-5; tentative D call: TRBD1 (5 bases). Trimming cost V 3 bases and J 5 bases, with 17 bases left between them. The germline gives CDR1 MGHRA, CDR2 YSYEKL. There are 16 residues in the CDR3. The CDR3 loop is CASSHPFGGGDQPQHF. The CDR3 DNA is TGCGCCAGCAGCCACCCGTTTGGGGGTGGAGATCAGCCCCAGCATTTT.

The chain recombines TRBV19 with TRBJ2-7, with D hard to call. In germline, CDR1 is LNHDA, CDR2 SQIVND (reference sequence). Between the trimmed V and J ends, which lost 5 bases and 0 bases, there was a span of 11 bases. The CDR3 is 14 residues long. The CDR3 bases are TGTGCCAGTAGTGGTCAGACCAGCTCCTACGAGCAGTACTTC. It yields the protein CASSGQTSSYEQYF. The variable domain in full, with the rest retrieved from reference TRBV19 and TRBJ2-7, is DGGITQSPKYLFRKEGQNVTLSCEQNLNHDAMYWYRQDPGQGLRLIYYSQIVNDFQKGDIAEGYSVSREKKESFPLTVTSAQKNPTAFYLCASSGQTSSYEQYFGPGTRLTVT.

This clonotype was recorded a few times. This CDR3 is CSAGRTGGDTDTQYF. The DNA of the CDR3 is TGCAGTGCTGGACGGACAGGGGGCGACACAGATACGCAGTATTTT. This sequence joins TRBV20-1 and TRBJ2-3; 11 bases fit TRBD1. The germline CDR1 and CDR2 sequences are DFQATT and SNEGSKA (reference sequence). V shed 5 bases and J 2 bases; nucleotides not matched to a gene: 6. This CDR3 is 15 amino acids long.

This clonotype was seen a few times. The chain is built from TRBV24-1 and TRBJ1-4; 10 nucleotides line up with TRBD1. The CDR3 extends over 14 amino acids. The germline V gene has CDR1 KGHDR and CDR2 SFDVKD. V lost 4 bases, J lost 6 bases, and 1 base stayed unmatched. In nucleotides, the CDR3 is TGTGCCACCAGTGAGGGGACAGGGGATGAAAAACTGTTTTTT. Translated, it gives CATSEGTGDEKLFF.

This clonotype was recorded many times. The chain uses TRBV12-3 or TRBV12-4 and TRBJ1-2; the D gene is possibly TRBD1 (5 bases). CDR3 size: 14 residues. The V end lost 3 bases, the J end lost 4 bases, and 12 bases lay between the germline ends. The CDR3 coding sequence is TGTGCCAGCAGTTTTGGCGACAGAAGCTATGGCTACACCTTC. This codes for CASSFGDRSYGYTF.